This record covers a single TCR beta chain. These data belong to a study of blood T cell repertoires in COVID-19. About the research overall: Samples of COVID-19 (acute and convalescent) were obtained from the United States, Italy and Spain.

The CDR3 extends over 13 amino acids. CDR1 is WSHSY, CDR2 SAAADI, per germline. The germline V and J ends were trimmed by 6 bases and 7 bases, with 12 bases remaining between them. Study processing details: Reference gene primer amplification yielded estimated nucleated cell counts. Assay: immunoSEQ multiplex PCR; the TCRdb copy retains only in-frame clones and omits some. V and J calls and clone size are given by that table; D and trimming were obtained from the DNA. The sample holds 100,000 to 150,000 clones, about four fifths seen once. This clonotype was obtained from an older woman with acute or convalescent COVID-19. Material for sequencing was peripheral blood. The chain joins TRBV10-2 to TRBJ1-4; D may be TRBD1 (6 bases). The CDR3: CASRGHWSEKLFF. CDR3 in DNA: TGCGCCAGCAGGGGACATTGGAGTGAAAAACTGTTTTTT.